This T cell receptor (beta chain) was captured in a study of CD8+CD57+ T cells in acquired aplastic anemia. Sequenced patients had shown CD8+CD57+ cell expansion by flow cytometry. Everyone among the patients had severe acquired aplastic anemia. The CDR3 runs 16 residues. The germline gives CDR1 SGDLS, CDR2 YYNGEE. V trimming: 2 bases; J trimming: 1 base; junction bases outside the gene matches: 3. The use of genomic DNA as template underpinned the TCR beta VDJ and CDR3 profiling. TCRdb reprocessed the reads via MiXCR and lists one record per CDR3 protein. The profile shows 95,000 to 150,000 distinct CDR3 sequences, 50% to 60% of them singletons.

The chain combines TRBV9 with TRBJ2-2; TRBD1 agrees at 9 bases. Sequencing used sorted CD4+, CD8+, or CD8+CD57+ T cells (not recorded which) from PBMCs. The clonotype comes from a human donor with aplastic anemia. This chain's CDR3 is CASSVVTGGNTGELFF. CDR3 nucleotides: TGTGCCAGCAGCGTTGTGACAGGGGGGAACACCGGGGAGCTGTTTTTT. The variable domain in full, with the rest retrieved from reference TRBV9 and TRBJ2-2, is DSGVTQTPKHLITATGQRVTLRCSPRSGDLSVYWYQQSLDQGLQFLIQYYNGEERAKGNILERFSAQQFPDLHSELNLSSLELGDSALYFCASSVVTGGNTGELFFGEGSRLTVL.